The text below deals with one T cell receptor beta chain. Its antigen remains unidentified. Sorting of CD4+ naive, central memory, regulatory and stem cell-like memory cells was performed via CD45RO/CCR7/CD25/CD127/CD95/CD27. The data were taken from a study of beta chain features in type 1 diabetes. Expressed TCRB transcripts were sequenced because the isolated RNA had all been reverse transcribed beforehand. The method was immunoSEQ multiplex PCR; TCRdb's version includes in-frame clones alone and lacks a portion of them. The table includes about 930,000 clones, 15% to 20% detected once. The CDR3 totals 14 residues. The V gene end was trimmed by 5 bases and the J gene end by 5 bases; junction bases not matched to a gene: 6. Germline V lookup: CDR1 MDHEN, CDR2 SYDVKM. Study observations and caveats: VDJ junctions from patients with type 1 diabetes contained fewer insertions and more deletions. Naive, central memory and regulatory TCRB repertoires appeared more similar among patients than healthy donors.

V and J are TRBV28 and TRBJ2-5, with TRBD1 identical over 9 bases. The sample comprised naive CD4+ T cells from blood. The origin of this receptor is a woman in her late teens or twenties in good health. DNA for the CDR3: TGTGCCAGCAGTACGACAGGGGGTGAGGAGACCCAGTACTTC. This gives the protein CASSTTGGEETQYF.